These 8 T cell receptor beta chains share one sample of origin, sequenced in a study of response to subunit inactivated influenza vaccine. From the RT-PCR reads, TCRdb called clonotypes with MiXCR, one entry per CDR3 protein. The repertoire holds 650,000 or so distinct CDR3 sequences, with 12% to 15% as singletons. Sample: PBMCs from blood, taken 14 days before vaccination. These receptors all come from a man aged 50-60 years who received an inactivated influenza vaccine.

The V and J genes are TRBV15 and TRBJ1-4; tentative D call: TRBD1 (6 bases). CDR3 length equals 13 residues. Germline CDR1 reads LNHNV; CDR2 reads YYDKDF (reference sequence). Trimming took 11 bases from V and 7 from J, leaving 17 bases between them. The CDR3 sequence is CAAGGRVGEKLFF. Here the CDR3 DNA reads TGTGCCGCGGGGGGCAGGGTCGGTGAAAAACTGTTTTTT.

The J gene is TRBJ1-6, the V gene TRBV5-1; unclear D gene. V lost 8 bases, J lost 6 bases, and 18 bases lay in between. This CDR3 comprises 15 residues. The germline gives CDR1 SGHRS, CDR2 YFSETQ. The CDR3 loop is CARDHMAAFNSPLHF. Written as DNA, the CDR3 is TGCGCCAGAGATCACATGGCTGCTTTTAATTCACCCCTCCACTTT.

The chain couples TRBV3-1 to TRBJ1-1; TRBD1 agrees at 7 bases. CDR1 is LGHDT and CDR2 is YNNKEL in the germline V gene (reference sequence). V was pared by 2 bases and J by 7 bases, with 13 bases of the junction left unmatched. CDR3 size: 16 residues. CDR3 amino acids: CASSQSFRESGGEAFF. The CDR3 region has the DNA TGTGCCAGCAGCCAAAGCTTTAGGGAATCAGGGGGTGAAGCTTTCTTT.

This clonotype showed up just a few times. This chain joins TRBV5-6 and TRBJ2-1, with D unresolved. Germline CDR1 reads SGHDT; CDR2 reads YYEEEE. The CDR3 contains 17 residues. V was pared by 2 bases and J by 0 bases, with 15 bases between. The CDR3 nucleotides read TGTGCCAGCAGCTTCCAGGACGGACCTAGCTCCTACAATGAGCAGTTCTTC. Amino acids: CASSFQDGPSSYNEQFF. Supplemented by reference TRBV5-6 and TRBJ2-1, the full variable domain reads DAGVTQSPTHLIKTRGQQVTLRCSPKSGHDTVSWYQQALGQGPQFIFQYYEEEERQRGNFPDRFSGHQFPNYSSELNVNALLLGDSALYLCASSFQDGPSSYNEQFFGPGTRLTVL.

The chain has TRBV6-5 and TRBJ2-5; D remains unclear. Germline values: CDR1 MNHEY, CDR2 SVGAGI. This CDR3 spans 14 amino acids. Trimming shortened V by 2 bases and J by 2 bases, and 9 bases separated the two germline ends. CDR3 sequence reads: CASSYGLVQETQYF. The CDR3 nucleotides are TGTGCCAGCAGTTACGGCCTAGTTCAAGAGACCCAGTACTTC.

This chain uses TRBV9 with TRBJ2-7; D remains unclear. Germline V gene data show CDR1 as SGDLS and CDR2 as YYNGEE. V shed 4 bases and J shed 7 bases, with 12 bases lying between them. This CDR3 comprises 12 residues. CDR3 DNA: TGTGCCAGCAGCCACCCCGGCCGGGAGCAGTACTTC. Amino acid sequence: CASSHPGREQYF.

The chain uses TRBV7-2 and TRBJ2-7; 7 bases fit TRBD2. This CDR3 contains 15 residues. Trimming cost V 5 bases and J 4 bases; bases outside gene matches: 11. Germline V gene sequence: CDR1 SGHTA, CDR2 FQGNSA. This CDR3 is CASSLRAGVVYEQYF. DNA of the CDR3: TGTGCCAGCAGCCTCCGTGCGGGAGTGGTATACGAGCAGTACTTC.

The J gene is TRBJ2-4, the V gene TRBV4-3, with TRBD1 matching 8 bases. The CDR3 spans 15 residues. CDR1 is LGHNA, CDR2 YSLEER, per germline. J was trimmed by 5 bases and V by 0 bases; bases with no gene match: 3. The DNA of the CDR3 is TGCGCCAGCAGCCAAGACCAGGGGGCTCAAAACATTCAGTACTTC. Protein product: CASSQDQGAQNIQYF.